These 7 T cell receptor beta chains came from one sample sequenced in a study of a mutant IDH1 vaccine in newly diagnosed glioma. Time point in this sample: baseline, week 1 (first vaccination visit). The treatment: pre-vaccination baseline after standard-of-care therapy. Sequencing used immunoSEQ multiplex PCR; TCRdb keeps in-frame clones, though not all of them. The sample yields 98,000 or so clones, roughly 90% seen once. The material sequenced was PBMCs, taken from a glioma patient treated with radiotherapy, temozolomide or both. These receptors were taken from a woman in her 50s with glioma.

The V call is TRBV28, the J call TRBJ2-7, with TRBD2 as a possible D gene (5 bases). From germline, CDR1 is MDHEN and CDR2 SYDVKM. The CDR3 sequence is 15 residues long. V lost 2 bases and J lost 0, with 11 bases in between. The CDR3 nucleotides read TGTGCCAGCAGTTTACATGGACTCCTCTCCTACGAGCAGTACTTC. Amino acids: CASSLHGLLSYEQYF.

The gene calls are TRBV29-1 and TRBJ2-7; tentatively, D is TRBD1 (6 bases). Germline V lookup: CDR1 SQVTM, CDR2 ANQGSEA. The CDR3 has 14 residues. Trimming stripped 6 bases from V and 2 bases from J, with 17 bases between. The CDR3 coding sequence is TGCAGCGTCCTCTGGACGGACAGAACCTACGAGCAGTACTTC. This codes for CSVLWTDRTYEQYF.

This clone was seen once. The V and J genes are TRBV15 and TRBJ2-7; perhaps TRBD1 as D (6 bases). The CDR3 consists of 15 residues. Trimming pared 5 bases from V and 6 bases from J, leaving 20 bases between. Germline V lookup: CDR1 LNHNV, CDR2 YYDKDF (reference sequence). CDR3 DNA: TGTGCCACCAGCTTCCCCCAGGGGAGAGGGCGCGAGCAGTACTTC. This gives the protein CATSFPQGRGREQYF.

This chain uses TRBV14 with TRBJ2-5, with D tentatively TRBD1 or TRBD2 (5 bases each). Between the trimmed V and J ends, which lost 1 base and 7 bases, there was a span of 7 bases. Germline CDR1 SGHDN, CDR2 FVKESK. The CDR3 contains 12 residues. The CDR3 reads CASSQGGVTQYF. The CDR3, as DNA: TGTGCCAGCAGCCAAGGAGGGGTGACCCAGTACTTC. Using reference TRBV14 and TRBJ2-5 for the parts outside the CDR3, the full variable domain is EAGVTQFPSHSVIEKGQTVTLRCDPISGHDNLYWYRRVMGKEIKFLLHFVKESKQDESGMPNNRFLAERTGGTYSTLKVQPAELEDSGVYFCASSQGGVTQYFGPGTRLLVL.

This chain uses TRBV5-6 with TRBJ2-2; possible D gene TRBD1, 6 bases. The V end lost 0 bases, the J end lost 5 bases, and 14 bases lay between the germline ends. This CDR3 comprises 16 residues. Germline V CDR1 and CDR2: SGHDT, YYEEEE. CDR3 amino acids: CASSLVNRELTGELFF. The CDR3 coding sequence is TGTGCCAGCAGCTTGGTTAACAGGGAGTTAACCGGGGAGCTGTTTTTT.

The chain is built from TRBV9 and TRBJ2-2, with 9 bases fitting TRBD1. The CDR3 covers 17 residues. The germline V gene encodes CDR1 SGDLS and CDR2 YYNGEE. J gave up 5 bases and V 3 bases, and 11 bases lay outside the gene matches. The CDR3 protein is CASSARPGQGQTGELFF. CDR3 in DNA: TGTGCCAGCAGCGCACGACCGGGACAGGGTCAGACCGGGGAGCTGTTTTTT.

The chain recombines TRBV11-2 with TRBJ2-7, with D unresolved. V shed 2 bases and J shed 3 bases, with 11 bases lying between them. Germline lookup yields CDR1 SGHAT and CDR2 FQNNGV. The CDR3 runs to 14 residues. CDR3 region: CASSLLRQNYEQYF. The CDR3 DNA sequence: TGTGCCAGCAGCTTACTCAGGCAGAACTACGAGCAGTACTTC.